The rows below give T cell receptor beta chains drawn from one sample of a study of Graves' ophthalmopathy and Graves' hyperthyroidism. TCRdb called the multiplex PCR reads again in MiXCR, with one record for every CDR3 protein. This table has almost 750,000 distinct CDR3 sequences, approximately 40% appearing once. The sample consisted of peripheral blood. The source is an adult man with Graves' ophthalmopathy. The CDR3 runs from the conserved cysteine through the conserved F or W. Each record gives: clone size, V gene, J gene, D gene, CDR3 DNA, CDR3 protein. The D gene is left open where the match is weak. Not all rows give a size; the values are once, few, many and, for expanded clones, a class.

>NA|TRBV11-2|TRBJ2-7|TRBD2
TGTGCCAGCGAACTAGCGGGAGGGCTCTCCTACGAGCAGTACTTC
CASELAGGLSYEQYF
>NA|TRBV6-5|TRBJ1-1|TRBD1
TGTGCCAGCAGACTCGGCGGACAGGGAGGTGAAGCTTTCTTT
CASRLGGQGGEAFF
>many|TRBV2|TRBJ2-5|TRBD1
TGTGCCAGCAGTGATAGACAGGGGGAGACCCAGTACTTC
CASSDRQGETQYF
>NA|TRBV25-1|TRBJ2-2|TRBD2
TGTGCCAGCAGCGGGAGGCGCCGGGGAGCTGTTTTT
CASSGRRRGAVF
>NA|TRBV10-3|TRBJ2-7|NA
TGTGCCATCAGTGCGACAGACTACGAGCAGTACTTC
CAISATDYEQYF
>NA|TRBV27|TRBJ1-2|TRBD1
TGTGCCAGCAGCGAACAGGGGTCTATTTACTATGGCTACACCTTC
CASSEQGSIYYGYTF
>NA|TRBV11-1|TRBJ2-5|NA
TGTGCCAGCAGCTCACCCGGTGGACAGATTCCAATAGGAGAGACCCAGTACTTC
CASSSPGGQIPIGETQYF
>few|TRBV25-1|TRBJ2-2|TRBD2
TGTGCCAGCAGGCGACTAGCGGGAGGTGGGGAGCTGTTTTTT
CASRRLAGGGELFF
>many|TRBV6-5|TRBJ2-7|NA
TGTGCCAGCAGTTTAGGGGGAAAAGGGCAGTACTTC
CASSLGGKGQYF
>many|TRBV7-9|TRBJ1-2|NA
TGTGCCAGCAGCTCGAACTTCGACGCCAACTATGGCTACACCTTC
CASSSNFDANYGYTF
>once|TRBV29-1|TRBJ1-1|TRBD1
TGCAGCGTTGGCGGACAGGGATGGACTTTCTTT
CSVGGQGWTFF
>NA|TRBV10-1|TRBJ2-7|TRBD1
TGCGCCAGCAGTGAGTCGAGGGGACAGGGGGCCAACGAGCAGTACTTC
CASSESRGQGANEQYF
>few|TRBV19|TRBJ2-7|TRBD1
TGTGCCAGTAGTGTGACCCTGGGACAGGGCTCCTACGAGCAGTACTTC
CASSVTLGQGSYEQYF
>NA|TRBV6-1|TRBJ1-1|NA
TGTGCCAGCATCTCCTGGAGCCACCTTGAAGCTTTCTTT
CASISWSHLEAFF
>NA|TRBV25-1|TRBJ1-1|NA
TGTGCCAGTACAAAATCAGGGTCGGGGGCTGAAGCTTTCTTT
CASTKSGSGAEAFF
>few|TRBV20-1|TRBJ2-7|TRBD2
TGCAGTGCTACCCTTGGAGCTAGCGGGACGGTCGAGCAGTACTTC
CSATLGASGTVEQYF
>few|TRBV9|TRBJ2-7|NA
TGTGCCAGCAGCGTAGCTGGGGCAAGCTCCTACGAGCAGTACTTC
CASSVAGASSYEQYF
>few|TRBV29-1|TRBJ2-2|TRBD1
TGCAGCGTAGTCCGGGACAGATTCACCGGGGAGCTGTTTTTT
CSVVRDRFTGELFF
>many|TRBV7-9|TRBJ1-5|NA
TGTGCCAGCAGCTTAGGATCAGGGGATCAGCCCCAGCATTTT
CASSLGSGDQPQHF
>NA|TRBV19|TRBJ1-5|NA
TGTGCCAGTAGTATTTCGGGACTATCTTCTATGCGCAATCAGCCCCAGCATTTT
CASSISGLSSMRNQPQHF
>NA|TRBV6-5|TRBJ1-5|NA
TGTGCCAGCAGACACAGGGTGAATCAGCCCCAGCATTTT
CASRHRVNQPQHF
>many|TRBV29-1|TRBJ2-2|NA
TGCAGCGTCAGACATGGCACCGGGGAGCTGTTTTTT
CSVRHGTGELFF
>many|TRBV10-3|TRBJ1-6|NA
TGTGCCATCAGTGAGTCGTCGGATTCACCCCTCCACTTT
CAISESSDSPLHF
>once|TRBV29-1|TRBJ2-7|NA
TGCAGCGTTGCGGGGCGGGGTGGATTCGAGCAGTACTTC
CSVAGRGGFEQYF
>many|TRBV2|TRBJ1-2|NA
TGTGCCAGCAGCGAAGGACGGAACTATGGCTACACCTTC
CASSEGRNYGYTF
>many|TRBV10-3|TRBJ1-3|NA
TGTGCAATAGGAGGTGGTGGAAACACCATATATTTT
CAIGGGGNTIYF
>many|TRBV7-2|TRBJ1-2|NA
TGTGCCAGCAGCTTAGGAGGGGGGCTCTATGGCTACACCTTC
CASSLGGGLYGYTF
>many|TRBV29-1|TRBJ2-2|TRBD1
TGCAGCGTCAACAGGGGCTCCGGGGAGCTGTTTTTT
CSVNRGSGELFF
>few|TRBV11-2|TRBJ2-5|NA
TGTGCCAGCAGCTTAAACGGCGGGAACGGAGAGACCCAGTACTTC
CASSLNGGNGETQYF
>many|TRBV29-1|TRBJ2-7|NA
TGCAGCGCCGAGAGAGACCAGGGCGGAGGTTCGTGGTACGAGCAGTACTTC
CSAERDQGGGSWYEQYF
>many|TRBV10-3|TRBJ1-2|NA
TGTGCCAGCAGTATTAGATCGGGGCCTGGTGGCTACACCTTC
CASSIRSGPGGYTF
>NA|TRBV10-3|TRBJ1-1|TRBD1
TGTGCCATCAGTGCACTGACAGGGGAGAACACTGAAGCTTTCTTT
CAISALTGENTEAFF
>NA|TRBV7-9|TRBJ2-7|NA
TGTGCCAGCAGTCCCCTGACACCACTTGGGGAGCAGTACTTC
CASSPLTPLGEQYF
>many|TRBV19|TRBJ1-2|NA
TGTGCCAGTAGCCTGCGGGATTTCTCCTATGGCTACACCTTC
CASSLRDFSYGYTF
>many|TRBV7-9|TRBJ2-7|NA
TGTGCCAGCAGCGATTACGGGACCCACGCCGCCTACGAGCAGTACTTC
CASSDYGTHAAYEQYF
>few|TRBV20-1|TRBJ2-7|NA
TGCAGTGCTAGAGGAACCAGGGGAATCTACGAGCAGTACTTC
CSARGTRGIYEQYF
>NA|TRBV5-6|TRBJ2-7|NA
TGTGCCAGCAGCTTGCTCGGGTTGAACGAGCAGTACTTC
CASSLLGLNEQYF
>many|TRBV10-3|TRBJ2-7|TRBD1
TGTGCCTCGACCGCCGGGACAGGGGGCTACGAGCAGTACTTC
CASTAGTGGYEQYF
>NA|TRBV11-1|TRBJ1-6|TRBD1
TGTGCCAGCAGATCGGGACAGAGCTCCTATAATTCACCCCTCCACTTT
CASRSGQSSYNSPLHF
>many|TRBV7-2|TRBJ1-5|NA
TGTGCCAGCAGCTTTTTCAGGACGGATCAGCCCCAGCATTTT
CASSFFRTDQPQHF
>many|TRBV29-1|TRBJ1-2|NA
TGCAGCGTTGGAAGCAGGAACTATGGCTACACCTTC
CSVGSRNYGYTF
>NA|TRBV10-3|TRBJ1-4|NA
TGTGCCAGCAGCCAGGTCCTTCCAAGTGAAAAACTGTTTTTT
CASSQVLPSEKLFF
>few|TRBV19|TRBJ1-4|NA
TGTGCCAGCCGAGGGAGGGGTGCTAATGAAAAACTGTTTTTT
CASRGRGANEKLFF
>NA|TRBV6-5|TRBJ1-5|NA
TGTGCCAGCGGTGATTCCTACAATCAGCCCCAGCATTTT
CASGDSYNQPQHF
>NA|TRBV25-1|TRBJ2-7|NA
TGTGCCAGCAGGAAACAGGGAAAGTCCTACGAGCAGTACTTC
CASRKQGKSYEQYF
>few|TRBV10-3|TRBJ2-5|NA
TGTGCCAGCAGTAACTTGGGGGGCCAAGAGACCCAGTACTTC
CASSNLGGQETQYF
>NA|TRBV2|TRBJ2-7|NA
TGTGCCAGCAGTGAACCTTTGGGTCTTCGCTCCTACGAGCAGTACTTC
CASSEPLGLRSYEQYF
>NA|TRBV7-9|TRBJ2-7|TRBD1
TGTGCCAACAGCTCCCTTGGACAGGGGGCCGACGAGCAGTACTTC
CANSSLGQGADEQYF
>NA|TRBV19|TRBJ2-7|NA
TGTGCCAGTAGTACCCGGGGCGGGGAGCTGTACTTC
CASSTRGGELYF